This T cell receptor (beta chain) was found in a study of tumor-infiltrating lymphocytes in primary liver carcinoma (dated by TCRdb to 2016 to 2017). Regarding the study in general: Surgical resection was performed in China between 2015 and March 2016 on four or five patients with histopathologically diagnosed primary liver carcinoma. The five patients, three men and two women aged 30 to 69 years, had hepatocellular carcinoma (four) or combined HCC and intrahepatic cholangiocarcinoma (one). The tumors of the five patients were staged as T1-T3 N0M0, with maximum diameters ranging from about 4.2 to 10 cm. Samples yielded roughly 3.65 to 7.5 million productive TCRbeta reads; read depth did not differ significantly between tissue types. TCRbeta repertoire sequencing, expression microarrays and whole-exome sequencing were combined in the study across five regions of each liver tumor, with adjacent normal tissue and blood also included. A total of some 35 specimens from 5 patients went through TCRbeta repertoire sequencing, namely 25 tumor regions, 5 adjacent noncancerous liver tissues and 5 peripheral blood samples. Technical replicate repertoires showed high reproducibility, with mean shared-clone rates about 0.88 and correlation coefficients above 0.95. General conclusions and limits of the study: The top 250 clones accounted for a significantly greater share of the repertoire in tumors than in blood (p = 0.039). Repertoire overlap was found to be higher between tumor regions (mean roughly 35%) than between tumor-adjacent (around 17%) or tumor-blood (around 14%) pairs, consistent with antigen-driven expansion. The study included only four or five patients, and the authors note findings should be validated in a larger study. Only the TCR beta chain was sequenced, so true repertoire diversity is likely underestimated because unpaired alpha chains were not captured. Comparison of CD4+ and CD8+ T cell repertoires was precluded by the use of bulk unsorted samples.

This clonotype was detected ten times or more. This receptor's antigen is unknown. Base quality data are lacking; no much larger clone is found one base away. Starting from about 500 ng total RNA, TCRbeta-specific cDNA was produced by reverse transcription with a constant-region primer and ProtoScript II reverse transcriptase. The TCRbeta libraries were prepared through three rounds of nested multiplex PCR following a slightly modified ARM-PCR procedure. Sample barcodes and Illumina adapters were added in a final 25-cycle PCR using Deep VentR polymerase. Before sequencing, amplicons between 200 and 500 bp were purified from gel using a QIAquick gel extraction kit. TCRbeta amplicons were sequenced on an Illumina HiSeq 2500 with 250-bp paired-end reads. On the authors' methods: Trimmomatic v0.33 was used to quality-trim the reads, and FLASH v1.2.11 was used to merge paired reads so that full CDR3 sequences could be recovered. V, D and J germline segments were assigned to the rearranged TCRbeta sequences using MiGEC v1.2.1b. VDJtools v1.0.0 computed clonotype statistics and Shannon-Wiener diversity indices. Except for diversity analysis, only each sample's 250 most abundant clonotypes were used in subsequent analyses to reduce sampling bias. TCRdb itself trimmed the public reads at Q25 with fastp, ran MiXCR and retained productive beta chains. Every distinct CDR3 protein forms one entry, paired with its most common genes and DNA. TCRdb's processing, not the authors', yielded these V and J calls. A total of over 250,000 distinct CDR3 sequences appear in this sample, more than 55% of them only once. The leading ten clones occupy around 15% of the sample.

Blood RNA was extracted from unsorted whole blood with TRIzol reagent; germline DNA came from the DNeasy Blood & Tissue kit. At the time of sampling, the patients were treatment-naive and had chronic HBV infection. Before surgery, 3 to 5 milliliters of peripheral blood were collected into K2EDTA tubes. This TCR was sampled from a woman younger than 45 with primary liver carcinoma and hepatitis B virus infection. Sequencing input: peripheral blood.

The CDR3 protein sequence reads: CSFTRPDRGRKTQYF. The DNA sequence is TGCAGCTTCACCAGGCCGGACAGGGGGAGGAAGACCCAGTACTTC. The chain couples TRBV29-1 to TRBJ2-5, with 10 bases matching TRBD1. For this chain, trimming is 8 bases at the V end and 6 bases at the J end, and the number of junction bases without a gene match is 15. CDR1 and CDR2 are drawn from the germline V gene: SQVTM, ANQGSEA. The CDR3 measures 15 amino acids from cysteine to phenylalanine. Only the CDR3 DNA stays, 45 bases, in frame from base 1.